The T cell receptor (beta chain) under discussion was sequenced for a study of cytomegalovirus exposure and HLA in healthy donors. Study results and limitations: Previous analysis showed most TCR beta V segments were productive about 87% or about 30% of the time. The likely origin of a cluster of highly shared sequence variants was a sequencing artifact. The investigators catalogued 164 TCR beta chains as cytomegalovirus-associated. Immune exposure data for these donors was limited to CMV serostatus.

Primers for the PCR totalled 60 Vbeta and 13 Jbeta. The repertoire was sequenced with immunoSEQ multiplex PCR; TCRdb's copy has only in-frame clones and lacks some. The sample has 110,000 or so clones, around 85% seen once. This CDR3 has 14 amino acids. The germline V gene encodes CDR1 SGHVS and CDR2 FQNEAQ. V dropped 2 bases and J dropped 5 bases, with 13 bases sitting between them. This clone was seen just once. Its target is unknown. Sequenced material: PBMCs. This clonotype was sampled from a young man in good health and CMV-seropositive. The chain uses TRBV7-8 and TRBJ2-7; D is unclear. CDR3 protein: CASSLPGFEDEQYF. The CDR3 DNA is TGTGCCAGCAGCTTACCCGGGTTTGAGGACGAGCAGTACTTC. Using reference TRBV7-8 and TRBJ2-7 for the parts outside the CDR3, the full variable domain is GAGVSQSPRYKVAKRGQDVALRCDPISGHVSLFWYQQALGQGPEFLTYFQNEAQLDKSGLPSDRFFAERPEGSVSTLKIQRTQQEDSAVYLCASSLPGFEDEQYFGPGTRLTVT.